The clone carrying this T cell receptor (beta chain) was detected many times. This specimen comes from a study of Graves' ophthalmopathy and Graves' hyperthyroidism. Using RNA transcripts, the TCR beta CDR3 regions were amplified. RT-PCR was first run with HTBI primers, then multiplex PCR in a second round. TCRdb reprocessed the multiplex PCR reads with MiXCR, giving one entry per CDR3 protein. Of 680,000 or so distinct CDR3 sequences listed, over 20% are singletons. The CDR3 sequence is 13 residues long. Per germline, CDR1 SNHLY and CDR2 FYNNEI. V lost 6 bases, J lost 4 bases, and 12 bases lay in between.

The chain recombines TRBV2 with TRBJ1-1; maybe TRBD1 (5 bases). This TCR derives from a woman under 30 with stable Graves' hyperthyroidism. Some clones in this sample may be carry-over from other donors' samples. Sequenced sample: peripheral blood. CDR3 nucleotides: TGTGCCAGCAGGAAGACAGTTCGCACTGAAGCTTTCTTT. This gives the protein CASRKTVRTEAFF.